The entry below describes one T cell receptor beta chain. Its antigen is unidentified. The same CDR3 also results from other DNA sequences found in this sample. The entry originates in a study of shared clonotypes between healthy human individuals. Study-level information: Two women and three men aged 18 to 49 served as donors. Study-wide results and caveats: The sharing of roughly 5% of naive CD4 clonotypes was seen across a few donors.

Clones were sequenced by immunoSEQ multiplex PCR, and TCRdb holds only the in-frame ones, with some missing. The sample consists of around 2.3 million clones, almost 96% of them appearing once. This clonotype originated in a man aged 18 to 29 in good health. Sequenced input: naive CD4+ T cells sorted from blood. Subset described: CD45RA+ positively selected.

The CDR3 nucleotides are TGTGCCAGTAGTATAGGTACAGGGTTCCAGCCCCAGCATTTT. Protein product: CASSIGTGFQPQHF. This chain uses TRBV19 with TRBJ1-5; TRBD1 is a possible D gene (6 bases). V was cut by 1 base and J by 7 bases, with 11 bases left in between. Germline lookup yields CDR1 LNHDA and CDR2 SQIVND (reference sequence). This CDR3 has 14 amino acids.